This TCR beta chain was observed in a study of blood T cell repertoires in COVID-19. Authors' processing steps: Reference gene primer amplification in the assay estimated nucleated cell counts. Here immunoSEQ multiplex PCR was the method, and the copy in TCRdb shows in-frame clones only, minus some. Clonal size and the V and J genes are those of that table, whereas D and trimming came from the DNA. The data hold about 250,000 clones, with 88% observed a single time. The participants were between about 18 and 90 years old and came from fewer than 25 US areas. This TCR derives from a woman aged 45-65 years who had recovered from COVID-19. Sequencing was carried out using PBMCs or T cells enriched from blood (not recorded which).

The CDR3 region is CASSVGTSGDTQYF. CDR3 bases: TGTGCCAGCAGCGTAGGGACTAGCGGGGATACGCAGTATTTT. This chain uses TRBV9 with TRBJ2-3, with 11 bases fitting TRBD2. The ends lost 0 bases at V and 6 bases at J; junction bases unmatched: 0. Germline V gene data show CDR1 as SGDLS and CDR2 as YYNGEE. The CDR3 sequence is 14 residues long.